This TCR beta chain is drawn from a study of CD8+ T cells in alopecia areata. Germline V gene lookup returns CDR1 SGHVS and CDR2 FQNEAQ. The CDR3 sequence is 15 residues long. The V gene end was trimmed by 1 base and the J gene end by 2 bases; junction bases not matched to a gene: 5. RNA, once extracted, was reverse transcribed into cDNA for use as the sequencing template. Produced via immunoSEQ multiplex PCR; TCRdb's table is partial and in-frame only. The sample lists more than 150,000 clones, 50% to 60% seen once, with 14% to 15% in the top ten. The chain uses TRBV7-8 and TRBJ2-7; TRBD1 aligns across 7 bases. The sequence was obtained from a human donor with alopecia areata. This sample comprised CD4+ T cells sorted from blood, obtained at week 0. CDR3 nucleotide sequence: TGTGCCAGCAGCTTAGGACAGGGTCTAACCTACGAGCAGTACTTC. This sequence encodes CASSLGQGLTYEQYF.